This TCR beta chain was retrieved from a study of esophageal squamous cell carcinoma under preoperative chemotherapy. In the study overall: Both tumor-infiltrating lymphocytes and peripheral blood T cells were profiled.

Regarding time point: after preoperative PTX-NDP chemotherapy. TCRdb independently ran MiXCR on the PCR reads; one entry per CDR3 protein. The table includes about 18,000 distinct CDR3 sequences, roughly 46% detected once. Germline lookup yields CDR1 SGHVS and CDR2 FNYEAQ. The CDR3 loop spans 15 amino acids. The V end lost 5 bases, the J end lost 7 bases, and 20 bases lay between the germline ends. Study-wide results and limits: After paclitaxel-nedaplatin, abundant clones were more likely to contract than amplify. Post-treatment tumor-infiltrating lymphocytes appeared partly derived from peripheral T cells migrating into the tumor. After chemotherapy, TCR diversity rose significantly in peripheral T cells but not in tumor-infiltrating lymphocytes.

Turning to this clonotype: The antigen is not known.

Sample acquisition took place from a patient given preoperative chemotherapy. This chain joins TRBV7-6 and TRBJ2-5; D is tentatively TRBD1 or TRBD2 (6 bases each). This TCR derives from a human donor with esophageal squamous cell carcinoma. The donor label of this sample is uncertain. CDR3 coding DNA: TGTGCCAGCAGCCCTCTCGGGACGGGGGCAACGACCCAGTACTTC. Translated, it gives CASSPLGTGATTQYF.